These 9 T cell receptor beta chains came from one sample sequenced in a study of memory B cells and T cells in multiple sclerosis. After stimulus-free culture, autoproliferating CFSE-dim and non-proliferating CFSE-high T cells were sequenced separately. Pooled replicate wells came from approximately 5x10^7 CFSE-labeled PBMCs cultured about seven days without stimulus. These receptors' targets are unknown. Data came from immunoSEQ multiplex PCR; TCRdb stores just in-frame clones and leaves some out. The data contain some 48,000 clones, approximately 80% of them seen just once; the ten biggest clones take up 1.1%. Sequencing was carried out using PBMCs from blood kept in culture. All receptors come from a human donor with multiple sclerosis.

This clone was recorded only once. The rearrangement joins TRBV11-2 to TRBJ2-1; no firm D call. The CDR3 is 13 residues long. Trimming removed 0 bases from V and 6 bases from J, with 6 bases in between. Germline assignment: CDR1 SGHAT and CDR2 FQNNGV. For the CDR3, the DNA is TGTGCCAGCAGCTTAGACAGTGCCAATGAGCAGTTCTTC. Its protein is CASSLDSANEQFF.

V and J are TRBV7-6 and TRBJ2-1; 9 positions agree with TRBD1. Germline-derived CDR1 and CDR2 are SGHVS and FNYEAQ. This CDR3 has 16 residues. With V trimmed by 6 bases and J by 3 bases, 9 bases remained unmatched. The CDR3 DNA reads TGTGCCAGCAGAGACAACAGGGGGCCAAACTACAATGAGCAGTTCTTC. This encodes CASRDNRGPNYNEQFF.

This chain connects TRBV6-5 to TRBJ2-6; D is unclear. The CDR3 runs 15 residues. The V and J ends lost 2 bases and 3 bases respectively, with 8 bases between them. CDR1 MNHEY and CDR2 SVGAGI come from the germline V gene. CDR3 sequence reads: CASSYGEDGANVLTF. Here the CDR3 DNA reads TGTGCCAGCAGTTACGGCGAGGATGGGGCCAACGTCCTGACTTTC.

The rearrangement links TRBV10-3 to TRBJ1-1; weak D call: TRBD1 (6 bases). The CDR3 has 14 residues. V gave up 8 bases and J gave up 1 base, with 14 bases separating them. Germline V gene lookup returns CDR1 ENHRY and CDR2 SYGVKD. For the CDR3, the DNA is TGTGCCATCTCAACAGGGCAGGGGAACACTGAAGCTTTCTTT. This codes for CAISTGQGNTEAFF.

This chain uses TRBV6-5 with TRBJ2-3, with TRBD1 identical over 7 bases. Germline loops: CDR1 MNHEY, CDR2 SVGAGI. The junction had 4 bases not matched to a gene; V was cut back by 2 bases and J by 2 bases. CDR3 size: 15 residues. In DNA form, the CDR3 reads TGTGCCAGCAGTTACGGGACAGCTGACACAGATACGCAGTATTTT. Residues: CASSYGTADTDTQYF.

The V and J genes are TRBV7-2 and TRBJ1-5; TRBD1 is a possible D gene (6 bases). V was trimmed by 4 bases and J by 6 bases, leaving 13 bases between them. The CDR3 consists of 14 residues. Germline loops: CDR1 SGHTA, CDR2 FQGNSA. CDR3 DNA: TGTGCCAGCAGCTCAGCCTCCAGGGGTCAGCCCCAGCATTTT. Translation gives CASSSASRGQPQHF. The full variable domain, in which reference TRBV7-2 and TRBJ1-5 provide the parts outside the CDR3, is GAGVSQSPSNKVTEKGKDVELRCDPISGHTALYWYRQSLGQGLEFLIYFQGNSAPDKSGLPSDRFSAERTGGSVSTLTIQRTQQEDSAVYLCASSSASRGQPQHFGDGTRLSIL.

This clone has a handful of counts. The chain couples TRBV5-1 to TRBJ2-4; 8 bases fit TRBD1. This CDR3 is built from 21 residues. Per the germline V gene, CDR1 is SGHRS and CDR2 is YFSETQ. Trimming cost V 4 bases and J 0 bases; bases outside gene matches: 21. In DNA, the CDR3 is TGCGCCAGCAGCCGAGAACCATACCCGATAAGACAGGGGCGAGCCAAAAACATTCAGTACTTC. This codes for CASSREPYPIRQGRAKNIQYF.

The chain couples TRBV7-9 to TRBJ1-6; 11 nucleotides agree with TRBD1. Germline V gene data show CDR1 as SEHNR and CDR2 as FQNEAQ (reference sequence). Trimming at V came to 6 bases and at J to 8 bases, leaving 6 bases not matched to a gene. The CDR3 has 15 amino acids. The CDR3 nucleotides are TGTGCCAGCAGTCGGGGGGACAGGGGGTATTCACCCCTCCACTTT. Protein: CASSRGDRGYSPLHF.

The chain is built from TRBV5-6 and TRBJ2-2; the match to TRBD2 covers 8 bases. Germline V CDR1 and CDR2: SGHDT, YYEEEE. The V and J ends lost 1 base and 5 bases, in that order; junction bases with no gene match: 4. CDR3 length equals 15 residues. CDR3: CASSLRRLATGELFF. CDR3 nucleotide sequence: TGTGCCAGCAGCTTGAGGAGACTAGCGACCGGGGAGCTGTTTTTT.